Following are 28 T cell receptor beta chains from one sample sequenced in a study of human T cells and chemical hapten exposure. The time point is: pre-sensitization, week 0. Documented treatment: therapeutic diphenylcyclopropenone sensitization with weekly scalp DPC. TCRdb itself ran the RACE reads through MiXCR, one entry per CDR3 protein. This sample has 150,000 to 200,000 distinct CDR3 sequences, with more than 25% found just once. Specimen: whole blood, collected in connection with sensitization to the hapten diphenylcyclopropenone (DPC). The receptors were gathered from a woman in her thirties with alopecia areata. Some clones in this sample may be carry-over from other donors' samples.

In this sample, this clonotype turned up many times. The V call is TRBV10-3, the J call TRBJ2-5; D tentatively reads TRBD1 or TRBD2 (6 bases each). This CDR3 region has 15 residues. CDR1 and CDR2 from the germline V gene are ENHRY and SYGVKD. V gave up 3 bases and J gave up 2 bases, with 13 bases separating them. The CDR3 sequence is CAISDSGGAQETQYF. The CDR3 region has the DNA TGTGCCATCAGTGACTCCGGGGGCGCTCAAGAGACCCAGTACTTC.

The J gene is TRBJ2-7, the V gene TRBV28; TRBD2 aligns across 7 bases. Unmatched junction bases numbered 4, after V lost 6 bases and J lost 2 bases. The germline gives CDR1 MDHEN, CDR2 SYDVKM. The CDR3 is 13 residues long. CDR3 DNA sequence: TGTGCCAGCAGCCGGAGCGGGACCTACGAGCAGTACTTC. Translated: CASSRSGTYEQYF.

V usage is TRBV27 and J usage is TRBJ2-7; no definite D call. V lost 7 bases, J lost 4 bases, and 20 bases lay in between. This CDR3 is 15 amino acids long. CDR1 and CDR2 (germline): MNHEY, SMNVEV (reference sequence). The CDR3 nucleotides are TGTGCCAGCACCGCCTTTTTCGACACCAGTTACGAGCAGTACTTC. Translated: CASTAFFDTSYEQYF.

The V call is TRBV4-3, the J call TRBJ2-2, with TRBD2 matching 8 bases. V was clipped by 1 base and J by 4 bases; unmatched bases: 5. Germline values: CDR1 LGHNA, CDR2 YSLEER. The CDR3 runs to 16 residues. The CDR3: CASSQGVLAGTGELFF. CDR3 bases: TGCGCCAGCAGCCAAGGTGTCCTAGCGGGCACCGGGGAGCTGTTTTTT.

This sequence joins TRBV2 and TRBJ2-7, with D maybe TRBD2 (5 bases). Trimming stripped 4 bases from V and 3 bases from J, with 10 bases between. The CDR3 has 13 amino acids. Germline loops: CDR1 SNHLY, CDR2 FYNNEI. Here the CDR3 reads CASSGGIYYEQYF. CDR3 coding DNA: TGTGCCAGCAGTGGAGGGATCTACTACGAGCAGTACTTC.

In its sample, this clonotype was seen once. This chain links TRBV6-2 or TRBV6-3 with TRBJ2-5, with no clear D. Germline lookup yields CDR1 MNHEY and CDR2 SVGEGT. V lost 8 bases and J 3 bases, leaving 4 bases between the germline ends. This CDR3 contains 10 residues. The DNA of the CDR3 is TGTGCCAGCCCGAAAGAGACCCAGTACTTC. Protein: CASPKETQYF.

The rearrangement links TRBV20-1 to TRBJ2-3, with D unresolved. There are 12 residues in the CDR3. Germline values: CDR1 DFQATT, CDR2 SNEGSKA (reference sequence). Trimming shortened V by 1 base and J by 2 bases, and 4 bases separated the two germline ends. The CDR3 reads CSARVSTDTQYF. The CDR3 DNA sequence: TGCAGTGCTAGAGTTTCCACAGATACGCAGTATTTT.

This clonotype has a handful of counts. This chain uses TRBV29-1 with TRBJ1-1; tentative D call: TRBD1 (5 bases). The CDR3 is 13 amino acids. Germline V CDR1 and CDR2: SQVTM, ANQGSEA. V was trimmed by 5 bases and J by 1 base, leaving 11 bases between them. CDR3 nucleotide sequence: TGCAGCGTTCGGGGCAGGGCGAACACTGAAGCTTTCTTT. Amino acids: CSVRGRANTEAFF.

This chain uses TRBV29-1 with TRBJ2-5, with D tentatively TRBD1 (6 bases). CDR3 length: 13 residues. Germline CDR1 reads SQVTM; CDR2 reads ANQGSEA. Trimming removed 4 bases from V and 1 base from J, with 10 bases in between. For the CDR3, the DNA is TGCAGCGTTGTCCGGGACACCCAAGAGACCCAGTACTTC. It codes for CSVVRDTQETQYF.

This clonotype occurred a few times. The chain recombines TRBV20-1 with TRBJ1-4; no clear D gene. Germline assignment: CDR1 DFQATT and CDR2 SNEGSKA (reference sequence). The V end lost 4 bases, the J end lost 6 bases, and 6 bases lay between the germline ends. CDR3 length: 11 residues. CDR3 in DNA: TGCAGTGCTACCCCTCATGAAAAACTGTTTTTT. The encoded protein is CSATPHEKLFF.

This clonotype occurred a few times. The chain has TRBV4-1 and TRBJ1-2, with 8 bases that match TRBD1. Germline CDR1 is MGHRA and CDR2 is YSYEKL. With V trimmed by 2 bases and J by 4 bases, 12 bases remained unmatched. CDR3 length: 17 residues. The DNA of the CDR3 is TGCGCCAGCAGCCAAACCAGAAACGGACAGGGCCTCTATGGCTACACCTTC. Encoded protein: CASSQTRNGQGLYGYTF.

CDR3 residues: CASRGDRGSGTDTQYF. In DNA form, the CDR3 reads TGTGCCAGTCGAGGAGACAGGGGAAGTGGCACAGATACGCAGTATTTT. The gene calls are TRBV6-2 or TRBV6-3 and TRBJ2-3, with 8 positions matching TRBD1. V lost 9 bases and J lost 1; bases outside the gene matches: 12. CDR1 is MNHEY, CDR2 SVGEGT, per germline. The CDR3 consists of 16 residues.

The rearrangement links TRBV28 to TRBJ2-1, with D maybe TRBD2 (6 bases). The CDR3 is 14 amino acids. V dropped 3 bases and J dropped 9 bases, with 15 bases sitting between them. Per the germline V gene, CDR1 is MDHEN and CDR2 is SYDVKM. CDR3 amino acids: CASSLGGNKGEQFF. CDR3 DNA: TGTGCCAGCAGTTTGGGCGGGAACAAGGGTGAGCAGTTCTTC.

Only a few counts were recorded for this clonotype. The CDR3 loop reads CASSHRDLYTQYF. CDR3 bases: TGCGCCAGCAGCCACCGGGACTTATATACGCAGTATTTT. The J gene is TRBJ2-3, the V gene TRBV5-1, with D tentatively TRBD2 (6 bases). Deletions cut 4 bases from V and 7 bases from J, with 13 bases between. The length of the CDR3 is 13 residues. CDR1 is SGHRS, CDR2 YFSETQ, per germline.

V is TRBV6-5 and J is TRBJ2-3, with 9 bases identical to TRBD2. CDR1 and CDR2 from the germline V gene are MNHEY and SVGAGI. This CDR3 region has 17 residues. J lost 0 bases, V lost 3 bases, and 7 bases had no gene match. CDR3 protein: CASSYSPTSGSTDTQYF. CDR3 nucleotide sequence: TGTGCCAGCAGTTATTCCCCGACTAGCGGAAGCACAGATACGCAGTATTTT.

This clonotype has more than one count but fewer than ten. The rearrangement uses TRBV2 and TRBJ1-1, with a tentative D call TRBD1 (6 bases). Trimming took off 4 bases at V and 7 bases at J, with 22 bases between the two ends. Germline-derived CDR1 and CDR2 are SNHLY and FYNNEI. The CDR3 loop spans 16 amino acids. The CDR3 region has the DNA TGTGCCAGCAGTGGGGGGCCCGAGGCAGTCAAGGGTGAAGCTTTCTTT. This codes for CASSGGPEAVKGEAFF. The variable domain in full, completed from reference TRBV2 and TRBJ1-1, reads EPEVTQTPSHQVTQMGQEVILRCVPISNHLYFYWYRQILGQKVEFLVSFYNNEISEKSEIFDDQFSVERPDGSNFTLKIRSTKLEDSAMYFCASSGGPEAVKGEAFFGQGTRLTVV.

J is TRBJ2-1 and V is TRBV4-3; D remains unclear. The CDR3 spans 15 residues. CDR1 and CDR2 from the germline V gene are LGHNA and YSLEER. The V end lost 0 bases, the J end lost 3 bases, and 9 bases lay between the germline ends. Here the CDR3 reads CASSQDGQNYNEQFF. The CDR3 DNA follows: TGCGCCAGCAGCCAAGATGGGCAGAACTACAATGAGCAGTTCTTC.

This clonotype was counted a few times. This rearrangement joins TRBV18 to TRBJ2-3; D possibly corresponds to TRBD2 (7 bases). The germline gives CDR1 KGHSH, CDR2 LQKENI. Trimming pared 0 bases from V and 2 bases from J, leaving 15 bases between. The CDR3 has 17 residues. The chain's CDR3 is CASSPPDSRGHTDTQYF. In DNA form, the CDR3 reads TGTGCCAGCTCACCACCGGATTCGCGGGGGCACACAGATACGCAGTATTTT.

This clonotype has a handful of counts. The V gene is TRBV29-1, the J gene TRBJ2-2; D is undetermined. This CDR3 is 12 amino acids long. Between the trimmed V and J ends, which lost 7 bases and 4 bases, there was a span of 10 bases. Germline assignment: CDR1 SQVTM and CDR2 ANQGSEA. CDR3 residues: CSGRRGTGELFF. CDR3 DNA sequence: TGCAGCGGCCGCCGTGGCACCGGGGAGCTGTTTTTT.

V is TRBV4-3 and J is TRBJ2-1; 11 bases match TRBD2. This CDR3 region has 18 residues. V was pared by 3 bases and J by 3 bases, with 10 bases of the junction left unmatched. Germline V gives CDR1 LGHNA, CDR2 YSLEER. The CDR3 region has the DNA TGCGCCAGCAGCCAGGAACTCGCTAGCGGGAGGTACTACAATGAGCAGTTCTTC. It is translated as CASSQELASGRYYNEQFF.

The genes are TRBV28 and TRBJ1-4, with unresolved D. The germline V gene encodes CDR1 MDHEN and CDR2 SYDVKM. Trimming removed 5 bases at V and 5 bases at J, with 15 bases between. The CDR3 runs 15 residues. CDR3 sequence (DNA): TGTGCCAGCAGTCCCTACCCAGGAGGGAATGAAAAACTGTTTTTT. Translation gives CASSPYPGGNEKLFF.

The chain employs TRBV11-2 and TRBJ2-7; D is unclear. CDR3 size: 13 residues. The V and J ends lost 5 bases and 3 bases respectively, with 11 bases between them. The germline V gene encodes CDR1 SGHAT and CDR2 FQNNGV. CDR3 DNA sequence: TGTGCCAGCAGCGATCGCCTGGGCTACGAGCAGTACTTC. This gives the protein CASSDRLGYEQYF.

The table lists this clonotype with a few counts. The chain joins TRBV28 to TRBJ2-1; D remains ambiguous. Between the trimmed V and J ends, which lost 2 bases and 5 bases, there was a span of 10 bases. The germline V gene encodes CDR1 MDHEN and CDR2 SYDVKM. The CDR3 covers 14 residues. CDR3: CASSLHPLHNEQFF. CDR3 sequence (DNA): TGTGCCAGCAGTTTACACCCCCTTCACAATGAGCAGTTCTTC.

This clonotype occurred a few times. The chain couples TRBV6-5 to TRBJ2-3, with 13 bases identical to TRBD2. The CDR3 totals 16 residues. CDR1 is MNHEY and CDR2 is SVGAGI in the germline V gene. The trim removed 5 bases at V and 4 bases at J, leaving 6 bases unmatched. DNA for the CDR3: TGTGCCAGCAGTAAGGGACTAGCGGGATCAGCAGATACGCAGTATTTT. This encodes CASSKGLAGSADTQYF.

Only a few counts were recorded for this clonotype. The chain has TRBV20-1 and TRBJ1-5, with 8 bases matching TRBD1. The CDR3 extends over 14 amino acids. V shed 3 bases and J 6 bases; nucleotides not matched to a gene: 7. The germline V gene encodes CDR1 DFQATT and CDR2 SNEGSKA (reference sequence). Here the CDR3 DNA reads TGCAGTGCTAGTCCGCAGGGGGCGAGTCAGCCCCAGCATTTT. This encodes CSASPQGASQPQHF.

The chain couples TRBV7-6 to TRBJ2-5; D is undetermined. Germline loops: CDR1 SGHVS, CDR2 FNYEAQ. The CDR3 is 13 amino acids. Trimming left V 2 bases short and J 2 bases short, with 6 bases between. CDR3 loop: CASSLNWQETQYF. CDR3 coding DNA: TGTGCCAGCAGCTTAAACTGGCAAGAGACCCAGTACTTC.

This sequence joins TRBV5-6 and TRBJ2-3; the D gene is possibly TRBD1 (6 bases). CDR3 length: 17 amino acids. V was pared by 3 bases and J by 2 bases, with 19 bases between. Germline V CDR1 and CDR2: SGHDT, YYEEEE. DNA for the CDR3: TGTGCCAGCAGCTCCCCGCTCGACAGGACAATCACAGATACGCAGTATTTT. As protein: CASSSPLDRTITDTQYF.

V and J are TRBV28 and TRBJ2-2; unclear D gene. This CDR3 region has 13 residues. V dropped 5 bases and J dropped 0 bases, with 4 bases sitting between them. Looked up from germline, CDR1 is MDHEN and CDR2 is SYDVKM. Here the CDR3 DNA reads TGTGCCAGCAGTCCATCGAACACCGGGGAGCTGTTTTTT. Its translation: CASSPSNTGELFF.